The 5 T cell receptor beta chains given below trace back to one sample, sequenced in a study of metastatic and nonmetastatic thyroid tumors. TCRdb re-called the PCR reads via MiXCR. Here the sample spans 60,000 to 75,000 clones, roughly 4% being singletons. Prior to thyroid surgery, none of the patients had received any treatment. Source material: blood. These receptor sequences come from a female donor with papillary thyroid cancer or a benign thyroid nodule (not recorded which). Some clones in this sample may be carry-over from other donors' samples.

The sample holds a few counts of this clone. The J gene is TRBJ2-3, the V gene TRBV20-1, with 12 bases identical to TRBD2. This CDR3 contains 16 residues. V lost 6 bases to trimming and J lost 4 bases; unmatched junction nucleotides: 11. CDR1 is DFQATT and CDR2 is SNEGSKA in the germline V gene (reference sequence). The CDR3 region has the DNA TGCAGTGCCATACACCCTGGACTAGCGGGACCAGATACGCAGTATTTT. Encoded protein: CSAIHPGLAGPDTQYF.

This clone was counted many times. The chain uses TRBV19 and TRBJ2-2; D perhaps matches TRBD2 (6 bases). The CDR3 runs to 13 residues. CDR1 LNHDA and CDR2 SQIVND come from the germline V gene (reference sequence). V shed 6 bases and J shed 1 base, with 6 bases lying between them. CDR3 in DNA: TGTGCCAGTAGGCGGGGGAACACCGGGGAGCTGTTTTTT. Amino acid sequence: CASRRGNTGELFF.

This clone has a handful of counts. The rearrangement uses TRBV28 and TRBJ1-5; tentatively, D is TRBD1 (5 bases). From germline, CDR1 is MDHEN and CDR2 SYDVKM. CDR3 length: 17 amino acids. V lost 1 base to trimming and J lost 0 bases, with 13 bases between them. In DNA form, the CDR3 reads TGTGCCAGCAGTTTATTACAGGTCCTTTATAGCAATCAGCCCCAGCATTTT. It yields the protein CASSLLQVLYSNQPQHF.

The sample holds a few counts of this clone. The chain combines TRBV9 with TRBJ2-2; D perhaps matches TRBD1 (6 bases). The germline gives CDR1 SGDLS, CDR2 YYNGEE. CDR3 length equals 15 residues. V gave up 7 bases and J gave up 0 bases, with 13 bases separating them. CDR3 sequence: CASGGGQPNTGELFF. CDR3 bases: TGTGCCAGCGGGGGCGGTCAACCGAACACCGGGGAGCTGTTTTTT.

The J gene is TRBJ2-3, the V gene TRBV7-6, with D possibly TRBD2 on 6 matching bases. From germline, CDR1 is SGHVS and CDR2 FNYEAQ. CDR3 length: 14 amino acids. V lost 5 bases, J lost 6 bases, and 15 bases lay in between. In DNA form, the CDR3 reads TGTGCCAGCAGCGCCACTAGCCCGATGGATACGCAGTATTTT. Translated: CASSATSPMDTQYF.